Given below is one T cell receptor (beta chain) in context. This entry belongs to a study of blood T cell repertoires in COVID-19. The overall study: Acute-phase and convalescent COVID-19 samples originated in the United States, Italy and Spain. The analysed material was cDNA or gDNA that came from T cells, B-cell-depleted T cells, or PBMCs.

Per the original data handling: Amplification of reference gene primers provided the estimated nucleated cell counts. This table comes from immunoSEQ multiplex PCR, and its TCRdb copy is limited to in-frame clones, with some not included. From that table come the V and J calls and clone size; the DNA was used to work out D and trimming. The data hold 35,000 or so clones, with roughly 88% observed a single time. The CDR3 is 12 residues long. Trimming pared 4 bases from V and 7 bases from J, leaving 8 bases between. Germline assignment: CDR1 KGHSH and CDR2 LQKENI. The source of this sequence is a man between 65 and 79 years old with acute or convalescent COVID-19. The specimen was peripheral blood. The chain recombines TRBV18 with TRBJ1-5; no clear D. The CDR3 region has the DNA TGTGCCAGCTCACTACCCTCCCAGCCCCAGCATTTT. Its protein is CASSLPSQPQHF.